The rows below give T cell receptor beta chains drawn from one sample of a study of long-term antiretroviral therapy in people with HIV. TCRdb's table, derived via immunoSEQ multiplex PCR, lists solely in-frame clones and lacks some. The sample lists roughly 21,000 clones, around 87% occurring once. Material: unsorted PBMCs, obtained 0.2 years before starting antiretroviral therapy. These receptor sequences come from a man in his late teens or twenties with HIV. Each CDR3 is given with its conserved first and last residue. The order of the fields is D gene, clone size, CDR3 length, V gene, J gene, CDR3 DNA, CDR3 protein. The D gene is left open where the match is weak. Not all rows give a size; the values are once, few, many and, for expanded clones, a class.

>NA|NA|11|TRBV25-1|TRBJ2-7
TGTGCCAGCAGTTTAGGGGGCGAGCAGTACTTC
CASSLGGEQYF
>NA|NA|14|TRBV10-3|TRBJ1-6
TGTGCCATCAGTTTCGGGGGGGCTGGGTCACCCCTCCACTTT
CAISFGGAGSPLHF
>NA|NA|16|TRBV10-3|TRBJ1-5
TGTGCCATCAGTGAGTCGTACGGAAGGGGGTATCAGCCCCAGCATTTT
CAISESYGRGYQPQHF
>TRBD1|few|13|TRBV19|TRBJ1-4
TGTGCCAGTAGTGTCGGACAGGGCGTAAAACTGTTTTTT
CASSVGQGVKLFF
>TRBD1|NA|19|TRBV4-3|TRBJ1-4
TGCGCCAGCAGCCAGTCCCGGGGACAGGGATATTCGGTGAGGAAAAAACTGTTTTTT
CASSQSRGQGYSVRKKLFF
>NA|NA|13|TRBV7-8|TRBJ2-7
TGTGCCAGCAGCTTAGAACGGAGCTACGAGCAGTACTTC
CASSLERSYEQYF
>TRBD1|NA|15|TRBV7-9|TRBJ1-2
TGTGCCAGCAGCCAACAGGGGGCGCCTAACTATGGCTACACCTTC
CASSQQGAPNYGYTF
>NA|NA|11|TRBV6-1|TRBJ1-6
TGTGCCAGCAGGTTGGGTTCACCCCTCCACTTT
CASRLGSPLHF
>NA|NA|14|TRBV15|TRBJ2-3
TGTGCCACCAGCAAAGGGGGGAGCACAGATACGCAGTATTTT
CATSKGGSTDTQYF
>NA|NA|15|TRBV7-8|TRBJ2-5
TGTGCCAGCAGCCCCGAACAGGGCCATTGGGAGACCCAGTACTTC
CASSPEQGHWETQYF
>NA|NA|14|TRBV4-3|TRBJ1-1
TGCGCCAGCAGCCATCACCCGAACGGGCGGGAAGCTTTCTTT
CASSHHPNGREAFF
>NA|NA|13|TRBV6-4|TRBJ2-3
TGTGCCAGCAGTGAAGTTCCGAAAGATACGCAGTATTTT
CASSEVPKDTQYF
>NA|NA|17|TRBV5-1|TRBJ2-6
TGCGCCAGCAGCTTGGAGGGTTCGGGGTTCGGGGCCAACGTCCTGACTTTC
CASSLEGSGFGANVLTF
>NA|NA|11|TRBV30|TRBJ1-2
TGTGCCTGGAGTCGGAGCTATGGCTACACCTTC
CAWSRSYGYTF
>TRBD1|NA|14|TRBV7-3|TRBJ1-1
TGTGCCAGCAGCTCCGCAGGGGGGAACACTGAAGCTTTCTTT
CASSSAGGNTEAFF
>NA|NA|12|TRBV6-6|TRBJ2-7
TGTGCCACGAGGGACTTACACTACGAGCAGTACTTC
CATRDLHYEQYF
>NA|NA|11|TRBV29-1|TRBJ2-1
TGCAGCGTTGATACCGACAATGAGCAGTTCTTC
CSVDTDNEQFF
>TRBD2|NA|18|TRBV9|TRBJ2-1
TGTGCCAGCAGCCAATTCAAGACTAGCGGGAGCTCCTACAATGAGCAGTTCTTC
CASSQFKTSGSSYNEQFF
>NA|NA|15|TRBV9|TRBJ1-2
TGTGCCAGCAGCGCCATAGGGGCAGGTGTCTATGGCTACACCTTC
CASSAIGAGVYGYTF
>NA|NA|14|TRBV4-1|TRBJ2-1
TGCGCCAGCAGCCCTAGTCCCGTCTACAATGAGCAGTTCTTC
CASSPSPVYNEQFF
>TRBD1|NA|16|TRBV5-1|TRBJ2-1
TGCGCCAGCAGCTCGTTCCGGGACAGGGGTTCCAATGAGCAGTTCTTC
CASSSFRDRGSNEQFF
>NA|NA|15|TRBV7-9|TRBJ2-3
TGTGCCAGCAGCACGTGGGGCGGTATGTCAGATACGCAGTATTTT
CASSTWGGMSDTQYF
>NA|NA|15|TRBV19|TRBJ2-1
TGTGCCAGTAGTATAGGGTCAGGGAGTTTGGATGAGCAGTTCTTC
CASSIGSGSLDEQFF
>NA|NA|12|TRBV7-9|TRBJ1-4
TGTGCCAGCAGCCCCCCCACAAATGGACTGTTTTTT
CASSPPTNGLFF
>NA|once|12|TRBV11-2|TRBJ2-2
TGTGCCAGCAGCTTAGGCACCGGGGAGCTGTTTTTT
CASSLGTGELFF
>NA|NA|14|TRBV7-9|TRBJ2-7
TGTGCCAGCAGCTTAGGTCAGAGCTCCTACGAGCAGTACTTC
CASSLGQSSYEQYF
>NA|NA|15|TRBV9|TRBJ1-2
TGTGCCAGCAGCGTAGACGGGGAACGGAACTATGGCTACACCTTC
CASSVDGERNYGYTF
>NA|NA|14|TRBV7-6|TRBJ2-7
TGTGCCAGCAGCTTAAATCCCAGCGCCTACGAGCAGTACTTC
CASSLNPSAYEQYF
>NA|NA|11|TRBV20-1|TRBJ1-1
TGCAGTGCGCCAAGGGACACTGAAGCTTTCTTT
CSAPRDTEAFF
>TRBD2|NA|16|TRBV7-9|TRBJ2-1
TGTGCCAGCAGCTTAGCTAGCGGGGGAATATACAATGAGCAGTTCTTC
CASSLASGGIYNEQFF
>NA|NA|15|TRBV5-5|TRBJ2-2
TGTGCCAGCAGCTTGGGTCACACAGGGACCGGGGAGCTGTTTTTT
CASSLGHTGTGELFF
>TRBD2|NA|13|TRBV5-6|TRBJ2-3
TGTGCCAGCAGCTTTGGGGGGGCAGATACGCAGTATTTT
CASSFGGADTQYF
>NA|NA|14|TRBV18|TRBJ1-2
TGTGCCAGCTCCCTCGTGGGGGAAAGAGATGGCTACACCTTC
CASSLVGERDGYTF
>NA|NA|13|TRBV7-2|TRBJ2-2
TGTGCCAGCAGCTCGAGTTGGGGCGGGGAGCTGTTTTTT
CASSSSWGGELFF
>TRBD1|few|14|TRBV4-3|TRBJ1-1
TGCGCCAGCAGCCAGTTGACAGGGGGCACTGAAGCTTTCTTT
CASSQLTGGTEAFF
>NA|NA|13|TRBV6-5|TRBJ1-2
TGTGCCAGCAGTTCCTTAGACGGGACTGGCTACACCTTC
CASSSLDGTGYTF
>NA|NA|15|TRBV5-1|TRBJ1-3
TGCGCCAGCAGCTTGGGTCCGGGGGACGGAAACACCATATATTTT
CASSLGPGDGNTIYF
>NA|NA|14|TRBV7-6|TRBJ2-5
TGTGCCAGCAGCTTAGCGCCAGGGCCAGAGACCCAGTACTTC
CASSLAPGPETQYF
>TRBD2|NA|16|TRBV7-2|TRBJ2-7
TGTGCCAGCAGCTTAGGCACCGGGCTAGCGGGCTACGAGCAGTACTTC
CASSLGTGLAGYEQYF
>NA|NA|17|TRBV27|TRBJ2-2
TGTGCCAGTCAACCCCAGGGGTACGGAGGTAATTCCGGGGAGCTGTTTTTT
CASQPQGYGGNSGELFF
>NA|NA|12|TRBV11-2|TRBJ1-1
TGTGCCAGCAGCTTTCCGAACACTGAAGCTTTCTTT
CASSFPNTEAFF
>TRBD2|NA|16|TRBV19|TRBJ2-7
TGTGCCAGTAGTTTTAGCGGGAGGACATTCCCCTACGAGCAGTACTTC
CASSFSGRTFPYEQYF
>NA|NA|13|TRBV6-5|TRBJ1-5
TGTGCCAGCAGAAGCCGAGTGAATCAGCCCCAGCATTTT
CASRSRVNQPQHF
>NA|NA|13|TRBV6-1|TRBJ2-7
TGTGCCAGCAGGGCAGGTAGCTCCTACGAGCAGTACTTC
CASRAGSSYEQYF
>NA|once|16|TRBV7-9|TRBJ2-3
TGTGCCAGCAGCCCGAGGACAGCAAGAGGCACAGATACGCAGTATTTT
CASSPRTARGTDTQYF
>NA|NA|13|TRBV6-1|TRBJ1-1
TGTGCCAGCATGACCGTCAACTACGCGGAAGCTTTCTTT
CASMTVNYAEAFF
>TRBD2|NA|17|TRBV14|TRBJ2-3
TGTGCCAGCAGCCATTTACGGGGTCGACGGGGGGAAGATACGCAGTATTTT
CASSHLRGRRGEDTQYF
>NA|NA|12|TRBV5-4|TRBJ2-3
TGTGCCAGCAGTTCCCAAACTCGGGCGCAGTATTTT
CASSSQTRAQYF
>TRBD2|NA|14|TRBV5-5|TRBJ2-7
TGTGCCAGCAGCCCCCCCGGGACTACCTACGAGCAGTACTTC
CASSPPGTTYEQYF
>NA|NA|14|TRBV2|TRBJ1-3
TGTGCCAGCAGTGAAGCGCGGCAAGGAAACACCATATATTTT
CASSEARQGNTIYF
>NA|NA|14|TRBV4-3|TRBJ2-7
TGCGCCAGCAGCCAAGATTGGAGGGTAGAAGAGCAGTACTTC
CASSQDWRVEEQYF
>NA|NA|15|TRBV7-9|TRBJ1-1
TGTGCCAGCAGCCCTTGGGGTGGCGCGGACACTGAAGCTTTCTTT
CASSPWGGADTEAFF